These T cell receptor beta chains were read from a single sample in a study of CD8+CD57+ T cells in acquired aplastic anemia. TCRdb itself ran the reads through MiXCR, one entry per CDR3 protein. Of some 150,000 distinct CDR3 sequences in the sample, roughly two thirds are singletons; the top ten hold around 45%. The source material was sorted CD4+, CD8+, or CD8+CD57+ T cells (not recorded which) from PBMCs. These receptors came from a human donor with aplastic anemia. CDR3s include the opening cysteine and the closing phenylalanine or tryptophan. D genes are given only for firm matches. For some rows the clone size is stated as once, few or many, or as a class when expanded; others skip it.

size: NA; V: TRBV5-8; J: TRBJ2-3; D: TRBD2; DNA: TGTGCCAGCAGCTTTCTTAGCGGGGATTGGGATACGCAGTATTTT; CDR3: CASSFLSGDWDTQYF
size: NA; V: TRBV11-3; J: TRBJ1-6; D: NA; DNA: TGTGCCAGCAGCTTGGTAGGCCCGGATTCACCCCTCCACTTT; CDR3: CASSLVGPDSPLHF
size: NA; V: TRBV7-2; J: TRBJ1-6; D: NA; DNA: TGTGCCAGCAGCGAGAATGTTCGGTCACCCCTCCACTTT; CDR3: CASSENVRSPLHF
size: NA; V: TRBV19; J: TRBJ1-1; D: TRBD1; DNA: TGTGCCAGCAGTACCTTACAGGGGGCCGGGGGGATGAACACTGAAGCTTTCTTT; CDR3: CASSTLQGAGGMNTEAFF
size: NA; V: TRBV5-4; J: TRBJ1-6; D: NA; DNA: TGTGCCAGCAGCTCCCGAGGGGGGGGATCACCCCTCCACTTT; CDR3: CASSSRGGGSPLHF
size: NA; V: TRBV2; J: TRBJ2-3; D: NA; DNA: TGTGCCAGCCTCAGGGACTTTAGCGCAGATACGCAGTATTTT; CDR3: CASLRDFSADTQYF
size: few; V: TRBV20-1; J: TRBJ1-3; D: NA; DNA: TGCAGTGCACCAGACGGCTCTGGAAACACCATATATTTT; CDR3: CSAPDGSGNTIYF
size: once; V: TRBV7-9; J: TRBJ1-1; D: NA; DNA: TGTGCCAGCAGCTCGGACACGGCAGCTTTCTTT; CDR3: CASSSDTAAFF
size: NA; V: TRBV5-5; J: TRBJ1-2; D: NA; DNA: TGTGCCAGCAGCGTAGAGGACGGAGACTTATATGGCTACACCTTC; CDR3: CASSVEDGDLYGYTF
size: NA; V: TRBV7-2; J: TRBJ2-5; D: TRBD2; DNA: TGTGCCAGCAGCTTGGCAGCGGGGAGTGGGGAGACCCAGTACTTC; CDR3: CASSLAAGSGETQYF
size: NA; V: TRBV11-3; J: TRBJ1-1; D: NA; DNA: TGTGCCAGCAGCGCAGGACCCGGGGTTGAAGCTTTCTTT; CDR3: CASSAGPGVEAFF
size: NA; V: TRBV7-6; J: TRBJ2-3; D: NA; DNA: TGTGCCAGCAGCCAGGGAGGAGGGGGCACAGATACGCAGTATTTT; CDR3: CASSQGGGGTDTQYF
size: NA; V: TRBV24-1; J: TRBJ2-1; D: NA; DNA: TGTGCCACCCGTAATCTAGACAATGAGCAGTTCTTC; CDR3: CATRNLDNEQFF
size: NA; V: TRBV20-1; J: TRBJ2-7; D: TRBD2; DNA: TGCAGTGCTCCAGGACTAGCGGGCATCCCCTACGAGCAGTACTTC; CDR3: CSAPGLAGIPYEQYF
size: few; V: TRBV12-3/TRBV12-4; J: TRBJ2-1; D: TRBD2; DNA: TGTGCCAGCAGTTTGGGACTAGCGGGGGACAATGAGCAGTTCTTC; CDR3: CASSLGLAGDNEQFF